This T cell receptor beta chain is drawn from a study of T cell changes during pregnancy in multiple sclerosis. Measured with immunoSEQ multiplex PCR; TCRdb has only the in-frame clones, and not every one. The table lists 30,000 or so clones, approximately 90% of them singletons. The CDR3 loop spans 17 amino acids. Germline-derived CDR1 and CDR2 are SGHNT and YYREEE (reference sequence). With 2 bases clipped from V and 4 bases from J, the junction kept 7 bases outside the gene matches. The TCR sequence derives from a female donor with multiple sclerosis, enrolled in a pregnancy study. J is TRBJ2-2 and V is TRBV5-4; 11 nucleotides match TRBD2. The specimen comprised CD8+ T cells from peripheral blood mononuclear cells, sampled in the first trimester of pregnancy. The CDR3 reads CASSFPGLADSTGELFF. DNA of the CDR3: TGTGCCAGCAGCTTCCCGGGACTAGCGGATTCCACCGGGGAGCTGTTTTTT.